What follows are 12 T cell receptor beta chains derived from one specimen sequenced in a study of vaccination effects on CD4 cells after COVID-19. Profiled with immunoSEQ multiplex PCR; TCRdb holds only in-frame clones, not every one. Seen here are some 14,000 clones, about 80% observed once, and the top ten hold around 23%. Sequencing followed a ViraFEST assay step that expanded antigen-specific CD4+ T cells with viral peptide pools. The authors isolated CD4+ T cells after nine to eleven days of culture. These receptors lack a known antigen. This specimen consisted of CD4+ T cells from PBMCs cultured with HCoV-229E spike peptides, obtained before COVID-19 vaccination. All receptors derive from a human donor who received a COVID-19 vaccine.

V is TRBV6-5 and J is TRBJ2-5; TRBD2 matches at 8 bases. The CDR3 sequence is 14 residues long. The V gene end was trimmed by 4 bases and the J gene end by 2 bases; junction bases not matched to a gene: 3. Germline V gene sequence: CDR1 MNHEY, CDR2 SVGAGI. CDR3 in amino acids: CASSSVAGQETQYF. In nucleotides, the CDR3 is TGTGCCAGCAGTTCTGTAGCGGGGCAAGAGACCCAGTACTTC.

The CDR3 here is CAISETRQGLSYEQYF. The DNA for the CDR3 is TGTGCCATCAGTGAGACTAGACAGGGTCTCTCCTACGAGCAGTACTTC. This chain links TRBV10-3 with TRBJ2-7; 7 nucleotides agree with TRBD1. The germline CDR1 and CDR2 sequences are ENHRY and SYGVKD. The V gene end was trimmed by 2 bases and the J gene end by 0 bases; junction bases not matched to a gene: 7. The CDR3 sequence is 16 residues long.

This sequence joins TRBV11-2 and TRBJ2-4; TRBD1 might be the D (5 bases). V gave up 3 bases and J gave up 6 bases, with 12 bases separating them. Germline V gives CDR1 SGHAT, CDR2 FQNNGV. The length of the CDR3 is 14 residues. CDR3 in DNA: TGTGCCAGCAGCTTGGGCAGGGATGGAAACATTCAGTACTTC. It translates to CASSLGRDGNIQYF. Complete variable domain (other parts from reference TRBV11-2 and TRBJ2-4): EAGVAQSPRYKIIEKRQSVAFWCNPISGHATLYWYQQILGQGPKLLIQFQNNGVVDDSQLPKDRFSAERLKGVDSTLKIQPAKLEDSAVYLCASSLGRDGNIQYFGAGTRLSVL.

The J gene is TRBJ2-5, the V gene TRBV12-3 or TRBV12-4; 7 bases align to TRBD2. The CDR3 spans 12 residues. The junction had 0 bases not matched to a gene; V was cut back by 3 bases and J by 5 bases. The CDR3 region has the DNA TGTGCCAGCAGTTTGACTAGCGAGACCCAGTACTTC. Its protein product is CASSLTSETQYF.

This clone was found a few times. This CDR3 reads CASSSPRTYHTQYF. CDR3 DNA sequence: TGTGCCAGCAGCTCTCCCCGAACGTACCATACGCAGTATTTT. This chain links TRBV11-2 with TRBJ2-3, with D unresolved. Per germline, CDR1 SGHAT and CDR2 FQNNGV. This CDR3 comprises 14 residues. Trimming removed 4 bases at V and 7 bases at J, with 15 bases between.

The CDR3 coding sequence is TGTGCCAGCAGTTACCGGGGACAGGGAGGTAGCAATCAGCCCCAGCATTTT. This encodes CASSYRGQGGSNQPQHF. The V gene is TRBV6-2 or TRBV6-3, the J gene TRBJ1-5; 9 bases agree with TRBD1. Unmatched junction bases numbered 5, after V lost 2 bases and J lost 0 bases. The CDR3 contains 17 residues. Germline-derived CDR1 and CDR2 are MNHEY and SVGEGT.

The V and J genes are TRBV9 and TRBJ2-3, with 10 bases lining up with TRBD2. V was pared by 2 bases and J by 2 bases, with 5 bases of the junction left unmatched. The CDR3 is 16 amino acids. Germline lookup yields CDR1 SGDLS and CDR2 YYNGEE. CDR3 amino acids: CASSVGTSAHTDTQYF. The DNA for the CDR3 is TGTGCCAGCAGCGTCGGGACTAGCGCCCACACAGATACGCAGTATTTT.

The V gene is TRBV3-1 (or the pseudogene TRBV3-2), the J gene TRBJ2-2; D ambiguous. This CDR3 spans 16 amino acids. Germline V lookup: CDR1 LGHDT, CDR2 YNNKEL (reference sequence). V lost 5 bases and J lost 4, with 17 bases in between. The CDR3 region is CASSTRSTSGTGELFF. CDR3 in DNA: TGTGCCAGCAGCACCCGCAGTACCTCGGGCACCGGGGAGCTGTTTTTT.

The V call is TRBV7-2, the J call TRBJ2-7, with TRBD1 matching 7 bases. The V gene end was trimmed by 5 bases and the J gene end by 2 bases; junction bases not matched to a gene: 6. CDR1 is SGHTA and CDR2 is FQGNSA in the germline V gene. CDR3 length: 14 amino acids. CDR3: CASSGDRVPYEQYF. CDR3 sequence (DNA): TGTGCCAGCAGCGGCGACAGGGTCCCCTACGAGCAGTACTTC.

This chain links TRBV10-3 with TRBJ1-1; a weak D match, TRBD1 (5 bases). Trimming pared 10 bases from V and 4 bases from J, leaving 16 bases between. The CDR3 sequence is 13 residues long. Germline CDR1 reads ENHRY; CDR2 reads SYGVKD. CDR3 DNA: TGTGCCACCTCGACAGCGGAGGGCACTGAAGCTTTCTTT. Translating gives CATSTAEGTEAFF.

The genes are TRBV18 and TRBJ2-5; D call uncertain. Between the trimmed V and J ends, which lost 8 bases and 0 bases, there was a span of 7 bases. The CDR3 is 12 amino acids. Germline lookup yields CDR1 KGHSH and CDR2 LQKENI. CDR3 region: CASAVYQETQYF. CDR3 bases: TGTGCCAGCGCTGTATACCAAGAGACCCAGTACTTC.

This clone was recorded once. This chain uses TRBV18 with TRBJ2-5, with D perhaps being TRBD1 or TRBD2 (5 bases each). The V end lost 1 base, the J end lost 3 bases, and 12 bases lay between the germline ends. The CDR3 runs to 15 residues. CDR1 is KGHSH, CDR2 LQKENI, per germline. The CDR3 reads CASSPLGPPEETQYF. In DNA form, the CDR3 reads TGTGCCAGCTCACCACTGGGACCGCCGGAAGAGACCCAGTACTTC.